This T cell receptor beta chain was captured by sequencing in a study of blood T cell repertoires in COVID-19. Method: immunoSEQ multiplex PCR; TCRdb's copy keeps in-frame clones and lacks some. The sample includes fewer than 130,000 clones, approximately 90% of them seen just once. Sequencing input: peripheral blood. The source of this sequence is an elderly woman with acute or convalescent COVID-19.

CDR3 loop: CASSYGGLAAQETQYF. DNA of the CDR3: TGTGCCAGCAGTTACGGGGGACTAGCGGCACAAGAGACCCAGTACTTC. The chain couples TRBV6-5 to TRBJ2-5; 11 positions agree with TRBD2. The V gene's germline CDR1 is MNHEY and CDR2 SVGAGI. The CDR3 sequence is 16 residues long. Unmatched junction bases numbered 4, after V lost 2 bases and J lost 2 bases.